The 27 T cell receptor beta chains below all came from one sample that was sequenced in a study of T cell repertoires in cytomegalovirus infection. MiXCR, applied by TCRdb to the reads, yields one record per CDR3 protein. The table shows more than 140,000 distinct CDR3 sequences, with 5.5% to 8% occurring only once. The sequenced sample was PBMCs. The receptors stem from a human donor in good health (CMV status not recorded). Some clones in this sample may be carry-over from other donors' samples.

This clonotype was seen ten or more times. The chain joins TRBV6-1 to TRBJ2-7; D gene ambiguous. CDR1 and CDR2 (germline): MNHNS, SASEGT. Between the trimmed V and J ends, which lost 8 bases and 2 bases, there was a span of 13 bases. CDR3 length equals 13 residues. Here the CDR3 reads CASGFANAYEQYF. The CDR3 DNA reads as TGTGCCAGCGGGTTTGCAAATGCCTACGAGCAGTACTTC.

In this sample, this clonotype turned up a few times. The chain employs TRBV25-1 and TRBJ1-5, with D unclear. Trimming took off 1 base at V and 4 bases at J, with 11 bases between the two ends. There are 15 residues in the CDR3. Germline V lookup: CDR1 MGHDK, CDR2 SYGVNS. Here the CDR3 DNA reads TGTGCCAGCAGTGAATCTGGACGGCCGAATCAGCCCCAGCATTTT. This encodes CASSESGRPNQPQHF.

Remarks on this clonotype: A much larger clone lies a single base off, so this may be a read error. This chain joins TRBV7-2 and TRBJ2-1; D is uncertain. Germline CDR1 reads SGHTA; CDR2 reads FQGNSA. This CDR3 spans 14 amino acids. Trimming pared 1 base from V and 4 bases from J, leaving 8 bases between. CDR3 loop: CASSLVSSYNEQFF. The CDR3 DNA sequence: TGTGCCAGCAGCTTAGTGTCCAGTTACAATGAGCAGTTCTTC.

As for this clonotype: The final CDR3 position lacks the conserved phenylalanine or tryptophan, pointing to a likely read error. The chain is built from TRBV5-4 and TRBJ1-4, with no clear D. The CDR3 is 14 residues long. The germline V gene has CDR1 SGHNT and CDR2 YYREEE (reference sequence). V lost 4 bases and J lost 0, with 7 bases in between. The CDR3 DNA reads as TGTGCCAGCAGCCCAACTTCAACTAATGAAAAACTGTTTGTT. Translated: CASSPTSTNEKLFV.

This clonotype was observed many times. For the CDR3, the DNA is TGTGCCAGCAGCCCCCAGAGGCGGGAAGCCTACGAGCAGTACTTC. As protein: CASSPQRREAYEQYF. The chain recombines TRBV7-2 with TRBJ2-7; D might be TRBD2 (6 bases). CDR1 and CDR2 from the germline V gene are SGHTA and FQGNSA. The CDR3 consists of 15 residues. V was shortened by 5 bases and J by 2 bases, with 16 bases between the two germline ends.

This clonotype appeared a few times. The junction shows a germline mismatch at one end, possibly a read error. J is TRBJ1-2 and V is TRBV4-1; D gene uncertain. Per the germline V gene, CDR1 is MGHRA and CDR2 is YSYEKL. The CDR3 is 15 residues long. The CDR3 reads CASSQDRTEDYGYTF. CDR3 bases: TGTGCCAGCAGCCAGGACCGGACGGAGGACTATGGCTACACCTTC.

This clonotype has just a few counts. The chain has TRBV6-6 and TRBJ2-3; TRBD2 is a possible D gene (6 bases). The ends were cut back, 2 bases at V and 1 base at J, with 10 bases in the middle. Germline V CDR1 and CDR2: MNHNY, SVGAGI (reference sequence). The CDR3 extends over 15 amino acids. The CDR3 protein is CASSYPPGGTDTQYF. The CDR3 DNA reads TGTGCCAGCAGTTACCCCCCGGGGGGCACAGATACGCAGTATTTT.

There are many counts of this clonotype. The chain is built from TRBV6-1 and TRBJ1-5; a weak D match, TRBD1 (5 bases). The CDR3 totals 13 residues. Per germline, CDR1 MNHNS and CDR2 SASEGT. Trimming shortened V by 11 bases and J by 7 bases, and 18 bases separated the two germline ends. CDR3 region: CASGDGARQPQHF. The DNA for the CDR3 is TGTGCCTCGGGGGACGGGGCACGGCAGCCCCAGCATTTT.

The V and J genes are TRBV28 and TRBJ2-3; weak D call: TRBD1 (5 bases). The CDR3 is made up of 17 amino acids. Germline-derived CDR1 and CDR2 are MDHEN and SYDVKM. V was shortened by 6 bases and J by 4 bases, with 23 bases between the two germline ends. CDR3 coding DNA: TGTGCCAGCAGCCTCACTCAAGGGGCCTGGGGCGCAGATACGCAGTATTTT. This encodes CASSLTQGAWGADTQYF. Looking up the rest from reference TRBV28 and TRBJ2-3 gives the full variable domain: DVKVTQSSRYLVKRTGEKVFLECVQDMDHENMFWYRQDPGLGLRLIYFSYDVKMKEKGDIPEGYSVSREKKERFSLILESASTNQTSMYLCASSLTQGAWGADTQYFGPGTRLTVL.

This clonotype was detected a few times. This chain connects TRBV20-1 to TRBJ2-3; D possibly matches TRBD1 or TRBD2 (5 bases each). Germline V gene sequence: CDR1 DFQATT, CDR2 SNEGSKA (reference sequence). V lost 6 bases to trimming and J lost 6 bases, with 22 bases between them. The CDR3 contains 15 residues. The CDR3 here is CSAILRGPRTDTQYF. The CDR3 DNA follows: TGCAGTGCCATCCTCCGGGGCCCCCGGACGGATACGCAGTATTTT.

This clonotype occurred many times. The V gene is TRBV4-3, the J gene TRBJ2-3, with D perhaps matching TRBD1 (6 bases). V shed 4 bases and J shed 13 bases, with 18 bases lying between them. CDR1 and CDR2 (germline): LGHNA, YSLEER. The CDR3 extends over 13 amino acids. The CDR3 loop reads CASSPDLHRVKYF. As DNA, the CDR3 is TGCGCCAGCAGCCCCGACCTTCACAGGGTAAAGTATTTT.

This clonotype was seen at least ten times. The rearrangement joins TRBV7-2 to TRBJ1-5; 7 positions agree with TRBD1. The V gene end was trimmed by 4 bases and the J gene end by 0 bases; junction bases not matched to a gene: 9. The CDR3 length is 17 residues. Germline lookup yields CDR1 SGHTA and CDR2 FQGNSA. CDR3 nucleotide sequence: TGTGCCAGCAGCTCGACAGGGCCCGATTATAGCAATCAGCCCCAGCATTTT. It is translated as CASSSTGPDYSNQPQHF. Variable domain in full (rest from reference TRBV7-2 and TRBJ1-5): GAGVSQSPSNKVTEKGKDVELRCDPISGHTALYWYRQSLGQGLEFLIYFQGNSAPDKSGLPSDRFSAERTGGSVSTLTIQRTQQEDSAVYLCASSSTGPDYSNQPQHFGDGTRLSIL.

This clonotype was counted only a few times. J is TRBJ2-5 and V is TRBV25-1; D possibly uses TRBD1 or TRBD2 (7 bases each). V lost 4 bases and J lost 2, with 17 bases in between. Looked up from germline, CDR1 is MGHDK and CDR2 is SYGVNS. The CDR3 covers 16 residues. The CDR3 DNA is TGTGCCAGCAGTGTCCACGGGGGGACAGTTCAAGAGACCCAGTACTTC. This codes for CASSVHGGTVQETQYF.

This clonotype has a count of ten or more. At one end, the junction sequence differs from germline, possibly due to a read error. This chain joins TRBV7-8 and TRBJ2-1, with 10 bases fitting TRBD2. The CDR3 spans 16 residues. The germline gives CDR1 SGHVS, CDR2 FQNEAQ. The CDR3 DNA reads TGTGCCAGCAGCGTAGCGGGGGGACGTACCTACAATGAGCAGTTCTTC. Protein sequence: CASSVAGGRTYNEQFF.

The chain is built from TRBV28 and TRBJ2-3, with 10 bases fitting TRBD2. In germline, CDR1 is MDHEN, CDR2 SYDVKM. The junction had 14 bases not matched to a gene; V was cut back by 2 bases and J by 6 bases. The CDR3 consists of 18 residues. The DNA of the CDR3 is TGTGCCAGCAGTTTAGTGCCCGGGGAGCGGGGGGGCCTTGATACGCAGTATTTT. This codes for CASSLVPGERGGLDTQYF. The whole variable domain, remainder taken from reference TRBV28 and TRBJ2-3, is DVKVTQSSRYLVKRTGEKVFLECVQDMDHENMFWYRQDPGLGLRLIYFSYDVKMKEKGDIPEGYSVSREKKERFSLILESASTNQTSMYLCASSLVPGERGGLDTQYFGPGTRLTVL.

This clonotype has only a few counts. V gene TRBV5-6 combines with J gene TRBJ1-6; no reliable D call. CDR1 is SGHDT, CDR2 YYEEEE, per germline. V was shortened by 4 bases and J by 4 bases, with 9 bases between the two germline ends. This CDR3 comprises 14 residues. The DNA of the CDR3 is TGTGCCAGCAGCGAGGGAGGTTATAATTCACCCCTCCACTTT. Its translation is CASSEGGYNSPLHF.

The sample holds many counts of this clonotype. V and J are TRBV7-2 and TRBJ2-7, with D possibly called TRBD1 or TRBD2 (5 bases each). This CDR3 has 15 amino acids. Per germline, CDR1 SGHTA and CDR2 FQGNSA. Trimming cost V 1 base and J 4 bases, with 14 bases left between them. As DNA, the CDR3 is TGTGCCAGCAGCTTAGGAGGGACCAGCCTTTACGAGCAGTACTTC. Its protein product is CASSLGGTSLYEQYF.

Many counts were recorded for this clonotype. The DNA for the CDR3 is TGCAGTGCTATGGGGCCGACAGGGGCCAATGAGCAGTTCTTC. It encodes CSAMGPTGANEQFF. J is TRBJ2-1 and V is TRBV20-1, with 8 bases aligning to TRBD1. V shed 4 bases and J 6 bases; nucleotides not matched to a gene: 8. Germline V gene data show CDR1 as DFQATT and CDR2 as SNEGSKA (reference sequence). The CDR3 loop spans 14 amino acids.

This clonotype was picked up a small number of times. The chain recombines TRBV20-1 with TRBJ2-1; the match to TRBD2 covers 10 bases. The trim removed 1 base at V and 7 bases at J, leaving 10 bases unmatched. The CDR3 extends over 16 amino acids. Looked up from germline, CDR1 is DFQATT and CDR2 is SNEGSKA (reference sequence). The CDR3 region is CSARVRAGGPGNEQFF. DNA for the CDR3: TGCAGTGCTAGAGTACGAGCGGGGGGGCCGGGTAATGAGCAGTTCTTC.

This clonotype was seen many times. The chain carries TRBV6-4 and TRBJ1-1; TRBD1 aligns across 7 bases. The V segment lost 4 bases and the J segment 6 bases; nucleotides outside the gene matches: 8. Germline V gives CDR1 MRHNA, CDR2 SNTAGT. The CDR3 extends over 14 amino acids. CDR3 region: CASSAHRGIAEAFF. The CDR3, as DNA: TGTGCCAGCAGTGCCCACAGGGGTATAGCTGAAGCTTTCTTT.

The CDR3 DNA reads TGTGCCACCCCCTTCGAAGGGAACACTGAAGCTTTCTTT. It translates to CATPFEGNTEAFF. The chain joins TRBV25-1 to TRBJ1-1, with unresolved D. The ends were cut back, 10 bases at V and 1 base at J, with 13 bases in the middle. The length of the CDR3 is 13 residues. Germline CDR1 reads MGHDK; CDR2 reads SYGVNS.

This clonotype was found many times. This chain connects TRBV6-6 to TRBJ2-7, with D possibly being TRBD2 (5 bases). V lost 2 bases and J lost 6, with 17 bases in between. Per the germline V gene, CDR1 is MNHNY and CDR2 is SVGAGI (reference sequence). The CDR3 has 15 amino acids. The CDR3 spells CASSYPEGPTSEQYF. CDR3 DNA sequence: TGTGCCAGCAGTTACCCCGAGGGCCCCACGTCCGAGCAGTACTTC.

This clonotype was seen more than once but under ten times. As DNA, the CDR3 is TGCGCCACCACTAAGGGGAATCGAACTAATGAAAAACTGTTTTTT. This translates into CATTKGNRTNEKLFF. The chain combines TRBV5-1 with TRBJ1-4, with D perhaps TRBD1 (5 bases). Trimming removed 9 bases at V and 1 base at J, with 16 bases between. Germline loops: CDR1 SGHRS, CDR2 YFSETQ. This CDR3 comprises 15 residues.

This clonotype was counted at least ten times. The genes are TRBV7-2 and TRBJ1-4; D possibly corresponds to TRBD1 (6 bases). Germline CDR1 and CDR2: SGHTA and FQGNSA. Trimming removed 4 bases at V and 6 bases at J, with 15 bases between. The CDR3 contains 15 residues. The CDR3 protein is CASSYFAGADEKLFF. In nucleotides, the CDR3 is TGTGCCAGCAGCTACTTTGCAGGGGCGGATGAAAAACTGTTTTTT.

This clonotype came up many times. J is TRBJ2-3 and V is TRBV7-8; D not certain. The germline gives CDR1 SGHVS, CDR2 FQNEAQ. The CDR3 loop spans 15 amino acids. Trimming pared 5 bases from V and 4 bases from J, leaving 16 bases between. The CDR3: CASSPSMGWADTQYF. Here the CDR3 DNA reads TGTGCCAGCAGCCCTTCGATGGGGTGGGCAGATACGCAGTATTTT.

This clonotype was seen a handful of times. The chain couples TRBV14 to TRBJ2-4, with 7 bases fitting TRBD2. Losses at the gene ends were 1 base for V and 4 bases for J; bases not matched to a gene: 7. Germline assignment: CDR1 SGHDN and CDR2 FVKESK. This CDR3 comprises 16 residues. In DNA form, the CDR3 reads TGTGCCAGCAGCCAAGGGGAGGGACGGCGAAAAAACATTCAGTACTTC. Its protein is CASSQGEGRRKNIQYF.

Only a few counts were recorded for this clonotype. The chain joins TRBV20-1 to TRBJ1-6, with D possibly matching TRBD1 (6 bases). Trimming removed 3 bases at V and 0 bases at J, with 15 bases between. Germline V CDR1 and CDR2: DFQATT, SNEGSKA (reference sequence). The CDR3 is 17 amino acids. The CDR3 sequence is CSASPGGGDSYNSPLHF. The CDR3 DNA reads TGCAGTGCTAGCCCCGGGGGCGGGGACTCCTATAATTCACCCCTCCACTTT.